This T cell receptor (beta chain) was identified during a study of T-cell reconstitution after alpha-beta-depleted transplantation in children. This sample's TCRbeta library carried unique molecular identifier barcodes. One entry per CDR3 protein, called by TCRdb with MiXCR from the PCR reads. The sample yields approximately 350,000 distinct CDR3 sequences, over 9% seen once. This clonotype has a count of ten or more. Deletions cut 6 bases from V and 0 bases from J, with 9 bases between. The CDR3 is made up of 14 amino acids. The sample consisted of PBMCs from the stem cell graft donor, taken from the stem cell graft. The V gene is TRBV12-3 or TRBV12-4, the J gene TRBJ1-5, with a possible D match to TRBD1 (5 bases). This clonotype was sampled from a human donor who donated a stem cell graft to a child with acute lymphoblastic leukemia. CDR3 sequence (DNA): TGTGCCAGCAGCTTTGGGGGTAGCAATCAGCCCCAGCATTTT. It encodes CASSFGGSNQPQHF.